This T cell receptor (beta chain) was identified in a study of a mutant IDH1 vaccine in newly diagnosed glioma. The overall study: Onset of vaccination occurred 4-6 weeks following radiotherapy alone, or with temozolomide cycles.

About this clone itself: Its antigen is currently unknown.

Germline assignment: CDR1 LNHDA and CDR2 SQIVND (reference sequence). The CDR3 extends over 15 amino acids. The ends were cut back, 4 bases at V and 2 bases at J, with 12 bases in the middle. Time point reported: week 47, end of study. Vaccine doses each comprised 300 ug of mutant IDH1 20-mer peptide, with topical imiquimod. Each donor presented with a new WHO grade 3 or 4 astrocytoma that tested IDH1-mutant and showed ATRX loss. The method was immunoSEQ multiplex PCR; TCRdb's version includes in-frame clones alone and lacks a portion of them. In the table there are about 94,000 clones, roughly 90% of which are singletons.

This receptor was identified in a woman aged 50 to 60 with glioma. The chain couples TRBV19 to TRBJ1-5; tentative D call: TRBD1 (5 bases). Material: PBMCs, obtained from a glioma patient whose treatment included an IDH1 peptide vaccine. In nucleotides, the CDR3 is TGTGCCAGTAGTAATCCCAGGGTGGGCAATCAGCCCCAGCATTTT. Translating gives CASSNPRVGNQPQHF.